This record looks at one T cell receptor (beta chain) sequence and its context. What it binds is unknown. The data derive from a study of T cell responses to AZD1222 COVID-19 vaccine. Assay used: immunoSEQ multiplex PCR; TCRdb lists only in-frame clones, some missing. This sample has about 110,000 clones, with 94% found just once. This CDR3 has 12 residues. Trimming took 3 bases from V and 4 from J, leaving 6 bases between them. Germline CDR1 reads SGHAT; CDR2 reads FQNNGV. Points from the study as a whole: Repertoires were collected only later (after the peak T cell response had occurred).

This chain uses TRBV11-2 with TRBJ1-1, with D uncertain. Specimen: peripheral blood, collected 28 days after the second AZD1222 dose. The sequence derives from an adult who received the AZD1222 COVID-19 vaccine. The CDR3 loop reads CASSFGFTEAFF. CDR3 nucleotide sequence: TGTGCCAGCAGCTTTGGGTTCACTGAAGCTTTCTTT.